The 8 T cell receptor beta chains below were found in one sample sequenced in a study of blood T cell repertoires in COVID-19. The table came from immunoSEQ multiplex PCR; TCRdb's copy has only in-frame clones and leaves some out. The top ten hold about 0.6% of the sample, which has 150,000 to 200,000 clones, 85% to 90% seen once. Material for sequencing was peripheral blood. The receptor set was obtained from a man aged 55-75 years with COVID-19, enrolled during active disease.

This clone was recorded a few times. The V call is TRBV10-3, the J call TRBJ1-2; maybe TRBD1 (5 bases). CDR1 ENHRY and CDR2 SYGVKD come from the germline V gene. The CDR3 length is 12 residues. V lost 4 bases, J lost 8 bases, and 11 bases lay in between. The CDR3 loop reads CAISAQAYGYTF. The CDR3 DNA reads TGTGCCATCAGTGCACAGGCGTACGGCTACACCTTC.

The chain combines TRBV20-1 with TRBJ1-2, with a possible D match to TRBD1 (5 bases). The CDR3 length is 13 residues. V lost 3 bases to trimming and J lost 8 bases, with 16 bases between them. CDR1 DFQATT and CDR2 SNEGSKA come from the germline V gene (reference sequence). The CDR3 coding sequence is TGCAGTGCTAGTCAGGGAAGTGCACGCGGCTACACCTTC. It is translated as CSASQGSARGYTF.

The chain employs TRBV5-1 and TRBJ2-2; 10 bases agree with TRBD1. Germline CDR1 reads SGHRS; CDR2 reads YFSETQ. The CDR3 length is 16 residues. The ends lost 4 bases at V and 3 bases at J; junction bases unmatched: 6. CDR3 loop: CASSPTGTGDTGELFF. CDR3 DNA sequence: TGCGCCAGCAGCCCGACCGGGACAGGGGACACCGGGGAGCTGTTTTTT.

This clone was found a few times. The chain combines TRBV28 with TRBJ1-5; possibly TRBD1 for D (6 bases). V lost 4 bases and J 0 bases, leaving 10 bases between the germline ends. This CDR3 contains 15 residues. CDR1 and CDR2 (germline): MDHEN, SYDVKM. This CDR3 reads CASSYRDNSNQPQHF. The CDR3 nucleotides read TGTGCCAGCAGTTACCGGGACAATAGCAATCAGCCCCAGCATTTT.

The V and J genes are TRBV6-2 or TRBV6-3 and TRBJ2-1, with 7 bases matching TRBD2. J lost 5 bases, V lost 1 base, and 23 bases had no gene match. Germline values: CDR1 MNHEY, CDR2 SVGEGT. The CDR3 length is 21 residues. The CDR3 region has the DNA TGTGCCAGCAGTTACTTCCTTCCCGTGAGGGTATTGGCTAGCGGTGACAATGAGCAGTTCTTC. Protein sequence: CASSYFLPVRVLASGDNEQFF.

The rearrangement links TRBV6-2 or TRBV6-3 to TRBJ1-4; D might be TRBD1 (5 bases). The germline CDR1 and CDR2 sequences are MNHEY and SVGEGT. The CDR3 extends over 16 amino acids. V dropped 6 bases and J dropped 0 bases, with 14 bases sitting between them. CDR3 in amino acids: CASSQRTTATNEKLFF. The CDR3 nucleotides are TGTGCCAGCAGCCAGAGAACGACAGCAACTAATGAAAAACTGTTTTTT.

The gene calls are TRBV7-9 and TRBJ2-1; D may be TRBD2 (5 bases). The germline V and J ends were trimmed by 1 base and 7 bases, with 11 bases remaining between them. Germline CDR1 is SEHNR and CDR2 is FQNEAQ (reference sequence). The CDR3 is made up of 14 amino acids. CDR3 loop: CASSLEGVRNEQFF. The CDR3 region has the DNA TGTGCCAGCAGCTTAGAGGGAGTCCGGAATGAGCAGTTCTTC.

This clone was counted a single time. The chain carries TRBV5-1 and TRBJ1-1; 12 bases are shared with TRBD1. The CDR3 has 18 amino acids. CDR1 and CDR2 (germline): SGHRS, YFSETQ. Trimming took 1 base from V and 4 from J; bases not matched to a gene: 11. CDR3 DNA sequence: TGCGCCAGCAGCTTGCGGCCTTGGGACAGGGGGCTTGTCACTGAAGCTTTCTTT. The encoded protein is CASSLRPWDRGLVTEAFF.